This T cell receptor beta chain was sequenced for a study of blood T cell repertoires in COVID-19. Study background: From T cells, B-cell-depleted T cells, or PBMCs came the material, which was cDNA or gDNA.

Source study methods: Cell counts per sample came from amplifying reference gene primers. The data were produced by immunoSEQ multiplex PCR, yet TCRdb's version contains in-frame clones alone and is incomplete. V, J and clone size reflect that table, while D and trimming were determined from the DNA. Of roughly 140,000 clones in the sample, 60% to 85% were seen once. V was pared by 2 bases and J by 7 bases, with 18 bases between. The CDR3 has 16 residues. Germline V CDR1 and CDR2: KGHSH, LQKENI. The rearrangement links TRBV18 to TRBJ1-5; tentatively, D is TRBD1 (5 bases). This receptor was obtained from an older woman with acute or convalescent COVID-19. Input material: peripheral blood. In DNA form, the CDR3 reads TGTGCCAGCTCACCAGGGCATGGGAGGGGAGAACAGCCCCAGCATTTT. Translation: CASSPGHGRGEQPQHF.